The rows below give T cell receptor beta chains drawn from one sample of a study of T-cell memory formation after mild COVID-19. TCRdb analysed the 5' RACE reads with MiXCR anew, one entry per CDR3 protein. The profile shows hundreds of thousands of distinct CDR3 sequences, around 20% of them singletons. The material sequenced was PBMCs or a T cell subset sorted from them (not recorded which). The receptors here all came from a young man who had mild COVID-19 (a few samples of this study predate the infection). Cell type and time point are not known. Each CDR3 is given with its conserved first and last residue. Fields, in order: V gene, J gene, clone size, D gene, CDR3 protein, CDR3 DNA. The D gene is left open where the match is weak. Size values are once, few and many counts, or a class for expanded clones, and some rows have none.

V: TRBV27
J: TRBJ2-1
size: few
D: TRBD1
CDR3: CASSMGDRVSYNEQFF
DNA: TGTGCCAGCAGTATGGGAGACAGGGTATCCTACAATGAGCAGTTCTTC

V: TRBV18
J: TRBJ2-3
size: .
D: .
CDR3: CASSRRLGNSGDTQYF
DNA: TGTGCCAGCTCACGGAGGCTGGGAAATTCAGGGGATACGCAGTATTTT

V: TRBV6-4
J: TRBJ1-5
size: few
D: .
CDR3: CASSDSQRARDGPQHF
DNA: TGTGCCAGCAGTGACTCTCAGCGTGCCCGTGATGGGCCCCAGCATTTT

V: TRBV20-1
J: TRBJ2-7
size: once
D: TRBD2
CDR3: CSAGRAITTYEQYF
DNA: TGCAGTGCTGGGAGGGCTATAACAACCTACGAGCAGTACTTC

V: TRBV29-1
J: TRBJ2-3
size: .
D: .
CDR3: CSPETAGDTQYF
DNA: TGCAGCCCAGAGACAGCCGGAGATACGCAGTATTTT

V: TRBV9
J: TRBJ1-1
size: .
D: .
CDR3: CASSVVGPMNTEAFF
DNA: TGTGCCAGCAGCGTAGTCGGGCCTATGAACACTGAAGCTTTCTTT

V: TRBV12-3/TRBV12-4
J: TRBJ2-3
size: few
D: .
CDR3: CASSLDTRGTDTQYF
DNA: TGTGCCAGCAGTTTAGACACCCGGGGGACAGATACGCAGTATTTT

V: TRBV4-1
J: TRBJ1-5
size: .
D: .
CDR3: CASSQRGARNQPQHF
DNA: TGCGCCAGCAGCCAACGGGGGGCGAGAAATCAGCCCCAGCATTTT

V: TRBV11-2
J: TRBJ1-4
size: few
D: .
CDR3: CASSLEGRGKLFF
DNA: TGTGCCAGCAGCTTAGAGGGTCGGGGAAAACTGTTTTTT

V: TRBV2
J: TRBJ2-3
size: .
D: .
CDR3: CASSWETASTDTQYF
DNA: TGTGCCAGCAGCTGGGAGACAGCTAGCACAGATACGCAGTATTTT

V: TRBV28
J: TRBJ2-3
size: few
D: .
CDR3: CASSLYATDTQYF
DNA: TGTGCCAGCAGTTTATACGCCACAGATACGCAGTATTTT

V: TRBV7-6
J: TRBJ2-1
size: .
D: TRBD2
CDR3: CASSLVRGVDEQFF
DNA: TGTGCCAGCAGCTTAGTCCGGGGGGTCGATGAGCAGTTCTTC

V: TRBV7-9
J: TRBJ1-1
size: few
D: .
CDR3: CASSSSGTSF
DNA: TGTGCCAGCAGCTCGTCCGGGACCAGCTTT

V: TRBV12-3/TRBV12-4
J: TRBJ2-3
size: many
D: TRBD1
CDR3: CASTKGQGDTQYF
DNA: TGTGCCAGCACCAAGGGACAGGGGGATACGCAGTATTTT

V: TRBV12-3/TRBV12-4
J: TRBJ2-1
size: .
D: TRBD1
CDR3: CASSLAGQVPYNEQFF
DNA: TGTGCCAGCAGTTTAGCGGGACAGGTGCCCTACAATGAGCAGTTCTTC

V: TRBV7-2
J: TRBJ2-5
size: few
D: TRBD2
CDR3: CASSFGSGGHQETQYF
DNA: TGTGCCAGCAGCTTCGGTAGCGGGGGGCACCAAGAGACCCAGTACTTC

V: TRBV7-9
J: TRBJ1-2
size: few
D: .
CDR3: CASSPAGSYTF
DNA: TGTGCCAGCAGCCCTGCCGGCAGCTACACCTTC

V: TRBV5-1
J: TRBJ1-2
size: few
D: TRBD1
CDR3: CASSLETGSGYTF
DNA: TGCGCCAGCAGCTTGGAGACAGGGTCCGGCTACACCTTC

V: TRBV21-1
J: TRBJ2-5
size: .
D: .
CDR3: CARGQGQETQYF
DNA: TGTGCCAGGGGACAGGGGCAAGAGACCCAGTACTTC

V: TRBV9
J: TRBJ2-3
size: many
D: .
CDR3: CASSVGGRVTDTQYF
DNA: TGTGCCAGCAGCGTGGGGGGGCGAGTAACAGATACGCAGTATTTT

V: TRBV7-2
J: TRBJ1-1
size: few
D: .
CDR3: CASSLDRRTEAFF
DNA: TGTGCCAGCAGCTTAGATAGGCGCACTGAAGCTTTCTTT

V: TRBV6-5
J: TRBJ1-1
size: few
D: .
CDR3: CASSYGWGAEAFF
DNA: TGTGCCAGCAGTTACGGCTGGGGGGCTGAAGCTTTCTTT

V: TRBV5-6
J: TRBJ2-1
size: few
D: .
CDR3: CASSLLGPEQFF
DNA: TGTGCCAGCAGCTTGTTAGGTCCTGAGCAGTTCTTC

V: TRBV7-2
J: TRBJ2-3
size: few
D: .
CDR3: CASSFGLAATDTQYF
DNA: TGTGCCAGCAGCTTCGGATTAGCAGCCACAGATACGCAGTATTTT

V: TRBV7-7
J: TRBJ1-3
size: once
D: .
CDR3: CASSLSGAPGKTIYF
DNA: TGTGCTAGCAGCCTATCCGGGGCCCCTGGAAAAACCATATATTTT

V: TRBV6-5
J: TRBJ1-6
size: .
D: .
CDR3: CASSYSGSYNSPLHF
DNA: TGTGCCAGCAGTTACTCCGGATCCTATAATTCACCCCTCCACTTT

V: TRBV6-4
J: TRBJ1-3
size: .
D: .
CDR3: CASDHGGRVTTFPSGNTIYF
DNA: TGTGCCAGCGACCACGGCGGTAGGGTTACTACATTTCCCTCTGGAAACACCATATATTTT

V: TRBV5-1
J: TRBJ1-2
size: few
D: .
CDR3: CASSLGQPSYGYTF
DNA: TGCGCCAGCAGCTTGGGACAACCTTCCTATGGCTACACCTTC

V: TRBV3-1
J: TRBJ2-1
size: few
D: TRBD2
CDR3: CASSHRGGASYNEQFF
DNA: TGTGCCAGCAGCCACCGCGGGGGGGCCTCCTACAATGAGCAGTTCTTC

V: TRBV7-3
J: TRBJ2-1
size: few
D: .
CDR3: CASSLNAGAPPNEQFF
DNA: TGTGCCAGCAGCTTAAACGCGGGGGCACCCCCCAATGAGCAGTTCTTC

V: TRBV19
J: TRBJ2-2
size: many
D: .
CDR3: CASASPNTGELFF
DNA: TGTGCCAGTGCTAGCCCCAACACCGGGGAGCTGTTTTTT

V: TRBV7-9
J: TRBJ2-1
size: few
D: TRBD2
CDR3: CASRLLAGGYNEQFF
DNA: TGTGCCAGCCGCCTCCTAGCGGGGGGGTACAATGAGCAGTTCTTC

V: TRBV7-3
J: TRBJ2-4
size: many
D: TRBD2
CDR3: CASSLTGEGIQYF
DNA: TGTGCCAGCAGCTTAACCGGGGAGGGCATTCAGTACTTC

V: TRBV6-2/TRBV6-3
J: TRBJ2-1
size: .
D: .
CDR3: CASSYRQVYTSYNEQFF
DNA: TGTGCCAGCAGTTACCGGCAGGTCTATACATCCTACAATGAGCAGTTCTTC

V: TRBV7-2
J: TRBJ1-2
size: few
D: .
CDR3: CASSLGAGSNGYTF
DNA: TGTGCCAGCAGCTTAGGAGCCGGGAGTAATGGCTACACCTTC

V: TRBV12-3/TRBV12-4
J: TRBJ1-1
size: few
D: TRBD1
CDR3: CASSSPATGSEAFF
DNA: TGTGCCAGCAGTTCACCCGCGACAGGGAGTGAAGCTTTCTTT

V: TRBV12-3/TRBV12-4
J: TRBJ1-2
size: few
D: .
CDR3: CASSYRGESYGYTF
DNA: TGTGCCAGCAGTTATCGGGGAGAAAGTTATGGCTACACCTTC

V: TRBV12-3/TRBV12-4
J: TRBJ1-5
size: .
D: .
CDR3: CASSLKGDQPQHF
DNA: TGTGCCAGCAGTTTGAAGGGTGATCAGCCCCAGCATTTT

V: TRBV5-1
J: TRBJ2-3
size: few
D: TRBD1
CDR3: CASSRQGSSTDTQYF
DNA: TGCGCCAGCAGCCGACAGGGAAGTAGCACAGATACGCAGTATTTT

V: TRBV5-1
J: TRBJ2-1
size: .
D: TRBD2
CDR3: CASSLEAGEYNEQFF
DNA: TGCGCCAGCAGCTTGGAAGCGGGGGAGTACAATGAGCAGTTCTTC

V: TRBV6-2/TRBV6-3
J: TRBJ2-3
size: .
D: .
CDR3: CASSRLRDTQYF
DNA: TGTGCCAGCAGTCGTCTGAGAGATACGCAGTATTTT

V: TRBV5-6
J: TRBJ2-3
size: .
D: .
CDR3: CASSFRIRLAGDTQYF
DNA: TGTGCCAGCAGCTTTAGGATTCGGCTAGCCGGAGATACGCAGTATTTT

V: TRBV12-3/TRBV12-4
J: TRBJ1-5
size: few
D: .
CDR3: CASTQWGFGQPQHF
DNA: TGTGCCAGCACCCAGTGGGGGTTCGGGCAGCCCCAGCATTTT

V: TRBV20-1
J: TRBJ2-3
size: .
D: .
CDR3: CSAPAWRGISTDTQYF
DNA: TGCAGTGCCCCCGCGTGGAGGGGGATTAGCACAGATACGCAGTATTTT

V: TRBV18
J: TRBJ1-2
size: few
D: .
CDR3: CASSPLDGTSRGYTF
DNA: TGTGCCAGCTCACCACTGGACGGGACAAGTCGGGGCTACACCTTC

V: TRBV6-2/TRBV6-3
J: TRBJ1-2
size: .
D: .
CDR3: CASSYVWRTNYGYTF
DNA: TGTGCCAGCAGTTACGTATGGAGAACTAACTATGGCTACACCTTC

V: TRBV11-2
J: TRBJ2-7
size: .
D: .
CDR3: CASSAPHRGLYEQYF
DNA: TGTGCCAGCAGCGCCCCACATCGAGGCCTCTACGAGCAGTACTTC

V: TRBV5-6
J: TRBJ2-3
size: few
D: TRBD2
CDR3: CASSLTSGGAGDTQYF
DNA: TGTGCCAGCAGCCTGACTAGCGGGGGGGCAGGAGATACGCAGTATTTT

V: TRBV18
J: TRBJ1-5
size: .
D: .
CDR3: CASSLQGPNQPQHF
DNA: TGTGCCAGCTCCCTCCAGGGGCCCAATCAGCCCCAGCATTTT

V: TRBV5-1
J: TRBJ2-7
size: few
D: .
CDR3: CASRFGGPAGQYF
DNA: TGCGCCAGCAGGTTTGGGGGACCGGCAGGGCAGTACTTC

V: TRBV5-1
J: TRBJ1-1
size: .
D: .
CDR3: CDSSLGSVIAEAFF
DNA: TGCGACAGCAGCTTGGGTTCGGTAATCGCTGAAGCTTTCTTT

V: TRBV28
J: TRBJ2-3
size: .
D: TRBD2
CDR3: CASSSRVQPPIAGGPTDTQYF
DNA: TGTGCCAGCAGTTCCCGGGTCCAACCCCCAATAGCGGGGGGGCCGACAGATACGCAGTATTTT

V: TRBV21-1
J: TRBJ1-6
size: few
D: .
CDR3: CASSKVSWLTRLLLYNSPLHF
DNA: TGTGCCAGCAGCAAAGTCTCTTGGTTGACAAGATTACTTCTTTATAATTCACCCCTCCACTTT

V: TRBV10-3
J: TRBJ1-2
size: .
D: .
CDR3: CATLPGANYGYTF
DNA: TGTGCCACCCTGCCAGGGGCAAACTATGGCTACACCTTC